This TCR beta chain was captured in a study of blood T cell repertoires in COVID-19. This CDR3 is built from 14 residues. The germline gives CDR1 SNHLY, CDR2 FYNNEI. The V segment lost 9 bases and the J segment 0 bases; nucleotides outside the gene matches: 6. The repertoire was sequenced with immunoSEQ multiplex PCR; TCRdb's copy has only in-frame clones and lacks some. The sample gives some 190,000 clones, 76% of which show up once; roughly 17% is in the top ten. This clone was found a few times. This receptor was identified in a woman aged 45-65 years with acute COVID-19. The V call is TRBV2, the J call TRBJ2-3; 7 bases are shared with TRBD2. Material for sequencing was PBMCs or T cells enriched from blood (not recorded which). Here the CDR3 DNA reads TGTGCCAGTACTAGCGCGTCTAGCACAGATACGCAGTATTTT. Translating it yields CASTSASSTDTQYF.